The next 25 T cell receptor beta chains were all read from a single sample in a study of T-cell memory formation after mild COVID-19 (dated by TCRdb to the early 2020s). The method behind the library was 5' RACE. These reads were obtained on an Illumina NovaSeq 6000. Starting from the raw public reads, TCRdb applied fastp trimming at Q25, assembled clones with MiXCR and retained in-frame beta chains. Entries are consolidated by CDR3 protein sequence, retaining the most common genes and DNA. This sample comprises 540,000 or so distinct CDR3 sequences, around 21% of them detected only once. Approximately 12% of the sample rests with the top ten. Sequencing was carried out using PBMCs or a T cell subset sorted from them (not recorded which). The receptors come from an adult woman who had mild COVID-19 (a few samples of this study predate the infection). The sample titles of this study are shuffled in the database, so cell type and time point are left out; the donor was told from shared clones.

This chain uses TRBV2 with TRBJ2-1; TRBD2 matches 12 bases. The CDR3 spans 17 residues. V lost 6 bases and J lost 4; bases outside the gene matches: 10. Germline assignment: CDR1 SNHLY and CDR2 FYNNEI. The CDR3 region is CASSPTRTSGTYNEQFF. The CDR3 DNA follows: TGTGCCAGCAGCCCAACCCGGACTAGCGGGACATACAATGAGCAGTTCTTC.

This sequence joins TRBV7-6 and TRBJ2-2, with D perhaps matching TRBD1 (6 bases). Trimming shortened V by 1 base and J by 5 bases, and 14 bases separated the two germline ends. The germline V gene encodes CDR1 SGHVS and CDR2 FNYEAQ. The CDR3 is 16 amino acids. In DNA, the CDR3 is TGTGCCAGCAGCTTAGAATCACTTCAGGGGACCGGGGAGCTGTTTTTT. Amino acid sequence: CASSLESLQGTGELFF.

This chain connects TRBV15 to TRBJ1-5; D unclear. The CDR3 totals 14 residues. Looked up from germline, CDR1 is LNHNV and CDR2 is YYDKDF (reference sequence). V lost 0 bases to trimming and J lost 3 bases, with 6 bases between them. The CDR3 region is CATSRDRINQPQHF. CDR3 DNA: TGTGCCACCAGCAGAGATAGAATCAATCAGCCCCAGCATTTT.

The chain links TRBV29-1 to TRBJ2-3, with D perhaps given as TRBD1 or TRBD2 (6 bases each). CDR3 size: 13 residues. The germline V and J ends were trimmed by 4 bases and 5 bases, with 13 bases remaining between them. In germline, CDR1 is SQVTM, CDR2 ANQGSEA. CDR3 protein: CSVAGGRVDTQYF. The CDR3, as DNA: TGCAGCGTTGCCGGGGGCCGGGTAGATACGCAGTATTTT.

V is TRBV7-9 and J is TRBJ1-1; no clear D. The CDR3 runs 15 residues. V was pared by 1 base and J by 0 bases, with 9 bases between. Germline lookup yields CDR1 SEHNR and CDR2 FQNEAQ (reference sequence). CDR3 sequence reads: CASSLDPDMNTEAFF. The CDR3 DNA reads as TGTGCCAGCAGCTTAGATCCAGATATGAACACTGAAGCTTTCTTT.

The J gene is TRBJ2-1, the V gene TRBV20-1; no reliable D call. Germline V gives CDR1 DFQATT, CDR2 SNEGSKA (reference sequence). The CDR3 runs 11 residues. V was trimmed by 1 base and J by 7 bases, leaving 5 bases between them. The CDR3 nucleotides are TGCAGTGCTAGAGTTTGGAATGAGCAGTTCTTC. Its protein is CSARVWNEQFF.

This clonotype was detected many times. The genes are TRBV19 and TRBJ2-1; D unresolved. V shed 6 bases and J shed 6 bases, with 9 bases lying between them. The CDR3 is 12 amino acids. Germline-derived CDR1 and CDR2 are LNHDA and SQIVND (reference sequence). The CDR3 loop reads CASRLGPNEQFF. Written as DNA, the CDR3 is TGTGCCAGTAGGCTAGGCCCCAATGAGCAGTTCTTC.

The rearrangement links TRBV18 to TRBJ2-4; tentative D call: TRBD1 (6 bases). The CDR3 length is 13 residues. Between the trimmed V and J ends, which lost 2 bases and 7 bases, there was a span of 9 bases. CDR1 is KGHSH and CDR2 is LQKENI in the germline V gene. CDR3 coding DNA: TGTGCCAGCTCACCAGACAGGCCTAACATTCAGTACTTC. Amino acids: CASSPDRPNIQYF.

This clonotype occurred a few times. The chain is built from TRBV3-1 and TRBJ1-2, with D perhaps matching TRBD1 (5 bases). Germline V gene sequence: CDR1 LGHDT, CDR2 YNNKEL (reference sequence). With 0 bases removed from V and 8 bases from J, the gap between germline ends came to 13 bases. The CDR3 consists of 14 residues. As DNA, the CDR3 is TGTGCCAGCAGCCAAGACGGGACCAGCAGCGGCTACACCTTC. Translation gives CASSQDGTSSGYTF. Looking up the rest from reference TRBV3-1 and TRBJ1-2 gives the full variable domain: DTAVSQTPKYLVTQMGNDKSIKCEQNLGHDTMYWYKQDSKKFLKIMFSYNNKELIINETVPNRFSPKSPDKAHLNLHINSLELGDSAVYFCASSQDGTSSGYTFGSGTRLTVV.

CDR3 sequence: CASSLGTGVLNTGELFF. The CDR3 DNA reads as TGTGCCAGCAGCTTGGGGACAGGGGTCCTGAACACCGGGGAGCTGTTTTTT. The rearrangement links TRBV5-6 to TRBJ2-2, with 9 bases lining up with TRBD1. J lost 1 base, V lost 0 bases, and 4 bases had no gene match. The CDR3 sequence is 17 residues long. Germline CDR1 SGHDT, CDR2 YYEEEE.

The chain employs TRBV15 and TRBJ1-6; D is possibly TRBD1 (6 bases). This CDR3 has 14 residues. V was shortened by 3 bases and J by 6 bases, with 9 bases between the two germline ends. The germline V gene encodes CDR1 LNHNV and CDR2 YYDKDF (reference sequence). CDR3 region: CATSRTGGNSPLHF. For the CDR3, the DNA is TGTGCCACCAGCAGGACAGGTGGTAATTCACCCCTCCACTTT.

This clonotype was counted between two and nine times. The rearrangement links TRBV6-5 to TRBJ2-4, with D hard to call. With 2 bases removed from V and 1 base from J, the gap between germline ends came to 6 bases. Germline CDR1 MNHEY, CDR2 SVGAGI. The CDR3 has 14 residues. The CDR3 DNA reads as TGTGCCAGCAGTTACGGCAATGCCAAAAACATTCAGTACTTC. This encodes CASSYGNAKNIQYF.

This chain uses TRBV19 with TRBJ2-7; TRBD1 is a possible D gene (5 bases). Germline V gives CDR1 LNHDA, CDR2 SQIVND (reference sequence). With 7 bases removed from V and 3 bases from J, the gap between germline ends came to 16 bases. The CDR3 totals 14 residues. The DNA for the CDR3 is TGTGCCAGTAAGATATCGACAGTGGGCTACGAGCAGTACTTC. This gives the protein CASKISTVGYEQYF.

The chain's CDR3 is CASSYVAGVSADTQYF. CDR3 sequence (DNA): TGCGCCAGCAGCTACGTAGCGGGAGTTTCCGCAGATACGCAGTATTTT. This sequence joins TRBV5-1 and TRBJ2-3, with 9 bases fitting TRBD2. Germline CDR1 SGHRS, CDR2 YFSETQ. V trimming: 3 bases; J trimming: 4 bases; junction bases outside the gene matches: 9. This CDR3 spans 16 amino acids.

This clonotype was seen a few times. The chain combines TRBV29-1 with TRBJ2-1; 15 nucleotides line up with TRBD2. Losses at the gene ends were 7 bases for V and 4 bases for J; bases not matched to a gene: 5. The germline V gene encodes CDR1 SQVTM and CDR2 ANQGSEA. This CDR3 has 15 residues. The CDR3 coding sequence is TGCAGCGCCGAAGGGACTAGCGGGGGGTACAATGAGCAGTTCTTC. Residues: CSAEGTSGGYNEQFF.

This clonotype was counted between two and nine times. The chain uses TRBV27 and TRBJ2-7; TRBD1 might be the D (6 bases). Germline V gene data show CDR1 as MNHEY and CDR2 as SMNVEV (reference sequence). Deletions cut 1 base from V and 5 bases from J, with 12 bases between. There are 14 residues in the CDR3. CDR3 sequence reads: CASSLWGQGHEQYF. CDR3 bases: TGTGCCAGCAGTTTATGGGGTCAGGGGCACGAGCAGTACTTC.

This clonotype was recorded many times. The genes are TRBV13 and TRBJ2-1; D gene unclear. This CDR3 contains 12 residues. The V gene lost 1 base and the J gene lost 7 bases, with 5 bases spanning the gap. The germline V gene has CDR1 PRHDT and CDR2 FYEKMQ (reference sequence). The CDR3 DNA reads TGTGCCAGCAGCTTAGAAGCGAATGAGCAGTTCTTC. Protein sequence: CASSLEANEQFF.

The chain couples TRBV15 to TRBJ2-7, with unresolved D. Trimming took 0 bases from V and 3 from J, leaving 12 bases between them. The CDR3 sequence is 15 residues long. Germline CDR1 and CDR2: LNHNV and YYDKDF (reference sequence). The CDR3 protein is CATSREAGSNYEQYF. CDR3 nucleotide sequence: TGTGCCACCAGCAGAGAGGCCGGGTCCAACTACGAGCAGTACTTC.

This clonotype was observed a handful of times. V usage is TRBV12-3 or TRBV12-4 and J usage is TRBJ1-3, with D maybe TRBD1 (5 bases). This CDR3 is built from 11 residues. Trimming removed 5 bases from V and 9 bases from J, with 8 bases in between. CDR3 residues: CASSPGGTIYF. CDR3 bases: TGTGCCAGCAGTCCGGGGGGCACCATATATTTT.

This clonotype was seen more than once but under ten times. The chain carries TRBV27 and TRBJ1-1; D perhaps matches TRBD1 (6 bases). The ends were cut back, 0 bases at V and 0 bases at J, with 11 bases in the middle. CDR1 and CDR2 (germline): MNHEY, SMNVEV (reference sequence). The CDR3 is 16 amino acids. CDR3: CASSLSSTGMNTEAFF. The CDR3 coding sequence is TGTGCCAGCAGTTTATCCTCCACAGGGATGAACACTGAAGCTTTCTTT.

This clonotype occurred once. This sequence joins TRBV7-9 and TRBJ2-5; tentatively, D is TRBD2 (6 bases). Germline V CDR1 and CDR2: SEHNR, FQNEAQ (reference sequence). The CDR3 length is 15 residues. V was clipped by 2 bases and J by 2 bases, with 12 bases between them. The CDR3 DNA reads as TGTGCCAGCAGCTTAACCGGGACTGAACAAGAGACCCAGTACTTC. It specifies CASSLTGTEQETQYF.

The chain combines TRBV29-1 with TRBJ2-7, with D perhaps matching TRBD1 (6 bases). Germline CDR1 is SQVTM and CDR2 is ANQGSEA. The CDR3 runs to 14 residues. V was trimmed by 6 bases and J by 0 bases, leaving 15 bases between them. Here the CDR3 DNA reads TGCAGCGTCGTAACAACAGGGAGCTCCTACGAGCAGTACTTC. It translates to CSVVTTGSSYEQYF.

The chain links TRBV5-4 to TRBJ2-1; TRBD1 agrees at 7 bases. The CDR3 contains 14 residues. Germline loops: CDR1 SGHNT, CDR2 YYREEE (reference sequence). V lost 4 bases and J lost 3; bases outside the gene matches: 4. The CDR3 loop reads CASSRGQFYNEQFF. The CDR3 DNA follows: TGTGCCAGCAGCAGGGGACAGTTCTACAATGAGCAGTTCTTC.

This clonotype was found a few times. The chain employs TRBV29-1 and TRBJ2-5; no firm D call. The CDR3 covers 13 residues. Germline V gene lookup returns CDR1 SQVTM and CDR2 ANQGSEA. V was cut by 5 bases and J by 2 bases, with 12 bases left in between. Here the CDR3 DNA reads TGCAGCGTTTTCGGTGCATATCAAGAGACCCAGTACTTC. This translates into CSVFGAYQETQYF.

This clonotype was seen more than once but under ten times. This chain uses TRBV2 with TRBJ2-3; TRBD2 agrees at 7 bases. The CDR3 is 18 residues long. The germline V gene encodes CDR1 SNHLY and CDR2 FYNNEI. After removal of 3 bases from V and 0 bases from J, the junction contained 12 bases not matched to a gene. The CDR3 DNA sequence: TGTGCCAGCAGTGATACTAGAGCGGGGCGAACTAGCACAGATACGCAGTATTTT. The encoded protein is CASSDTRAGRTSTDTQYF.